Listed below are T cell receptor beta chains from one sample, sequenced in a study of Ad26.COV2.S vaccination and SARS-CoV-2 variants. Some clones are missing from TCRdb's copy, which holds only in-frame ones; the method was immunoSEQ multiplex PCR. The sample holds 350,000 to 450,000 clones; about 89% are singletons and the top ten take 1.5% to 2%. The source material was peripheral blood, sampled in a trial of Ad26.COV2.S vaccine versus placebo. The source is a person aged 18-60 years who received the Ad26.COV2.S COVID-19 vaccine or a placebo. The CDR3 runs from the conserved cysteine through the conserved F or W. The order of the fields is J gene, D gene, V gene, CDR3 length, clone size, CDR3 DNA, CDR3 protein. D genes are given only for firm matches. Rows give clone size only sometimes, using once, few, many, or a class for an expanded clone.

TRBJ2-3	.	TRBV24-1	15	.	TGTGCCACCAGTGATTACAGGGACCCCACAGATACGCAGTATTTT	CATSDYRDPTDTQYF
TRBJ2-7	.	TRBV4-1	14	.	TGCGCCAGCAGCCAAAGGGAATACTCCTACGAGCAGTACTTC	CASSQREYSYEQYF
TRBJ2-1	TRBD2	TRBV6-4	16	.	TGTGCCAGCCTCGTCTCAGGAGCGGGGCAAAACAATGAGCAGTTCTTC	CASLVSGAGQNNEQFF
TRBJ2-3	TRBD2	TRBV7-3	16	.	TGTGCCAGCAGCTTAAATGCGGGAGAACGCGCAGATACGCAGTATTTT	CASSLNAGERADTQYF
TRBJ2-3	TRBD2	TRBV20-1	11	.	TGCAGTGCAAATAGCGGGAGGATTGCGTATTTT	CSANSGRIAYF
TRBJ2-3	.	TRBV3-1/TRBV3-2	16	.	TGTGCCAGCAGCCGCTTTCTTAGCGGTAGCACAGATACGCAGTATTTT	CASSRFLSGSTDTQYF
TRBJ2-1	.	TRBV6-4	14	.	TGTGCCAGCAGTGCAGGGGACGAGTACAATGAGCAGTTCTTC	CASSAGDEYNEQFF
TRBJ1-6	.	TRBV7-2	14	.	TGTGCCAGCAGCTCCGGGGCGACAAATTCACCCCTCTACTTT	CASSSGATNSPLYF
TRBJ1-4	.	TRBV6-5	12	few	TGTGCCAGCAGTACCCCCGGTGAAAAACTGTTTTTT	CASSTPGEKLFF
TRBJ2-6	.	TRBV5-6	15	.	TGTGCCAGCAGCCCTACAGTCTCTGGGGCCAACGTCCTGACTTTC	CASSPTVSGANVLTF
TRBJ2-1	.	TRBV9	13	.	TGTGCCAGCAGCGTAACAGTTACTAATGAGCAGTTCTTC	CASSVTVTNEQFF
TRBJ2-7	TRBD2	TRBV6-5	15	.	TGTGCCAGCACCTTACTAGCGGGAGGTACCTACGAGCAGTACTTC	CASTLLAGGTYEQYF
TRBJ1-3	.	TRBV15	16	.	TGTGCCACCAGCAGAGATCGGGGACCCTCTGGAAACACCATATATTTT	CATSRDRGPSGNTIYF
TRBJ2-7	TRBD2	TRBV28	15	few	TGTGCCAGCAGGTACTCCGGGACTAGCGCCTACGAGCAGTACTTC	CASRYSGTSAYEQYF
TRBJ1-2	.	TRBV7-9	16	.	TGTGCCAGCAGCTCCGAAGTGGCAGGGGCTGGCTATGGCTACACCTTC	CASSSEVAGAGYGYTF
TRBJ2-1	TRBD2	TRBV13	17	.	TGTGCCAGCAGCACCCAACTAGCGGGAGTAAGGAGCGATGAGCAGTTCTTC	CASSTQLAGVRSDEQFF
TRBJ2-3	.	TRBV6-4	14	.	TGTGCCAGCAGTGAGAGGGGCAGCACAGATACGCAGTATTTT	CASSERGSTDTQYF
TRBJ2-1	.	TRBV7-6	16	.	TGTGCCAGCAGCTTAGGTGGAGTTACCACTACGGGGGAGCAGTTCTTC	CASSLGGVTTTGEQFF
TRBJ2-3	.	TRBV5-1	14	.	TGCGCCAGCAGCGATTACAGGGGCACAGATACGCAGTATTTT	CASSDYRGTDTQYF
TRBJ2-2	.	TRBV7-8	13	.	TGTGCCAGCAGCTTACCCTCCACCGGGGAGCTGTTTTTT	CASSLPSTGELFF
TRBJ1-4	.	TRBV6-1	15	.	TGTGCCAGCAGTGAAATGGAGGGTAGTAATGAAAAACTGTTTTTT	CASSEMEGSNEKLFF
TRBJ2-7	.	TRBV28	12	.	TGTGCCAGCGGGCCCCGAAGGTCGGAGCAGTACTTC	CASGPRRSEQYF
TRBJ2-7	.	TRBV7-2	15	.	TGTGCCAGCAGCTTAGTGGGGGGCGCCTCCTACGAGCAGTACTTC	CASSLVGGASYEQYF
TRBJ2-2	.	TRBV3-1/TRBV3-2	13	.	TGTGCCAGCAGCCACAGAAACACCGGGGAGCTGTTTTTT	CASSHRNTGELFF
TRBJ1-5	TRBD1	TRBV2	16	.	TGTGCCAGCAGACATGGGAACAGGGGATGGGATCAGCCCCAGCATTTT	CASRHGNRGWDQPQHF
TRBJ1-3	.	TRBV20-1	14	.	TGCAGTGCTAGTGACTGGAACTCTGGAAACACCATATATTTT	CSASDWNSGNTIYF
TRBJ2-3	.	TRBV18	15	.	TGTGCCAGCTCACCGGGAGGCCCCAGCACAGATACGCAGTATTTT	CASSPGGPSTDTQYF